This TCR beta chain derives from a study of blood T cell repertoires in COVID-19. For the study at large: The origin of the acute and convalescent COVID-19 samples was the United States, Italy and Spain. The analysed material was cDNA or gDNA that came from T cells, B-cell-depleted T cells, or PBMCs.

Source study methods: The assay estimated nucleated cells by amplifying reference gene primers. Libraries were prepared by immunoSEQ multiplex PCR; TCRdb keeps only in-frame clonotypes and omits some of them. V and J calls and clone size are those listed in that table; D and trimming were worked out from the DNA. The data hold around 260,000 clones, with around four fifths observed a single time. This clone was found once. This CDR3 is 16 amino acids long. Germline CDR1 reads LGHNA; CDR2 reads YNFKEQ. The ends were cut back, 0 bases at V and 8 bases at J, with 16 bases in the middle. The chain has TRBV4-2 and TRBJ1-4, with no clear D. The sequenced material came from peripheral blood. This TCR was recovered from a man between 60 and 75 years old with acute or convalescent COVID-19. CDR3 protein: CASSQDSFWVGEKLFF. The CDR3 DNA reads TGTGCCAGCAGCCAAGATAGTTTCTGGGTCGGGGAAAAACTGTTTTTT.